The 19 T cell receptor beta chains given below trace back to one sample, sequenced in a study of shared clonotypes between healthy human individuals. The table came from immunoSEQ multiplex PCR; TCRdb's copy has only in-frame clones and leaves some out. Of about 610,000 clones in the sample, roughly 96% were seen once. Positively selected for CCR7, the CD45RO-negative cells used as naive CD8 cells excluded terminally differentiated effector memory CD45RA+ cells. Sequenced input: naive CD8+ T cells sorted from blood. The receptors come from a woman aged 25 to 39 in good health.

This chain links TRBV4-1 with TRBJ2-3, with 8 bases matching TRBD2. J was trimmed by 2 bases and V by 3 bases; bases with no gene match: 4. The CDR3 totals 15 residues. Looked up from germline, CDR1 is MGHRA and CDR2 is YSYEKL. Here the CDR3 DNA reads TGCGCCAGCAGCCAGAGTAGCGGGGTCACAGATACGCAGTATTTT. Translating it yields CASSQSSGVTDTQYF.

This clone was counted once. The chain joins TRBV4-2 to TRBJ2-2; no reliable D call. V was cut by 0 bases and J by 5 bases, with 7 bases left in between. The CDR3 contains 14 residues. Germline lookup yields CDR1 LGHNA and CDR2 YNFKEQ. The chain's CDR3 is CASSQERQTGELFF. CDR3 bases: TGTGCCAGCAGCCAAGAACGCCAGACCGGGGAGCTGTTTTTT.

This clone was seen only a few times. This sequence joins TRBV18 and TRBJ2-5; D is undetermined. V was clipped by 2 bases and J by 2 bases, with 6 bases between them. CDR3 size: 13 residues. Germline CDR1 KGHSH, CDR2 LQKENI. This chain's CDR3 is CASSPSEQETQYF. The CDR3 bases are TGTGCCAGCTCACCAAGTGAACAAGAGACCCAGTACTTC.

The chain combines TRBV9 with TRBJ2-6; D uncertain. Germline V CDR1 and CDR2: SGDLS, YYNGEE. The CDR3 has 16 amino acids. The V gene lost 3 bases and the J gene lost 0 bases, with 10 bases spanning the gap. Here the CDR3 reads CASSGTVLSGANVLTF. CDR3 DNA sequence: TGTGCCAGCAGCGGGACGGTTCTCTCTGGGGCCAACGTCCTGACTTTC.

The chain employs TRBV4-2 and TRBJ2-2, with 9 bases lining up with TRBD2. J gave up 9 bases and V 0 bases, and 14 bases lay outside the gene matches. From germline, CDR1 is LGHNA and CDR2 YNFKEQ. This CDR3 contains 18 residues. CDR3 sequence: CASSQDEVSGSEYRELFF. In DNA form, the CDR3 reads TGTGCCAGCAGCCAAGATGAAGTTAGCGGGAGTGAATATAGGGAGCTGTTTTTT.

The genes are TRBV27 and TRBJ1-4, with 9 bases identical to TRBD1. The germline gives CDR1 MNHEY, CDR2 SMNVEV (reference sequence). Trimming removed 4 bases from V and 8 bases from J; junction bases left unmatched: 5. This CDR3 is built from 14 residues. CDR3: CASSWDRVGEKLFF. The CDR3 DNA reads TGTGCCAGCAGTTGGGACAGGGTAGGGGAAAAACTGTTTTTT.

The CDR3, as DNA: TGTGCCAGCAGTTTACTCCCCTCCAGGGAGACCCAGTACTTC. As protein: CASSLLPSRETQYF. This chain connects TRBV27 to TRBJ2-5; D gene uncertain. Trimming pared 2 bases from V and 5 bases from J, leaving 12 bases between. Germline V lookup: CDR1 MNHEY, CDR2 SMNVEV (reference sequence). The CDR3 totals 14 residues.

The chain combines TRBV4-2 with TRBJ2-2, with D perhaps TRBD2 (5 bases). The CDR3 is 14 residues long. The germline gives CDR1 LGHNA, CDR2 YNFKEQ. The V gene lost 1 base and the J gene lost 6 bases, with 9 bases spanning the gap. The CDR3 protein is CASSQARGAGELFF. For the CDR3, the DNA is TGTGCCAGCAGCCAAGCTCGGGGAGCCGGGGAGCTGTTTTTT.

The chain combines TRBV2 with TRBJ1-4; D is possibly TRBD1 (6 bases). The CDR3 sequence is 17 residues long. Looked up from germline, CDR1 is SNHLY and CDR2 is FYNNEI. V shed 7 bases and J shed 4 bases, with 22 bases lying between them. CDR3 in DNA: TGTGCCAGCAACCCGGAGGGGGGTGTAAGGTTTAATGAAAAACTGTTTTTT. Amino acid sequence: CASNPEGGVRFNEKLFF.

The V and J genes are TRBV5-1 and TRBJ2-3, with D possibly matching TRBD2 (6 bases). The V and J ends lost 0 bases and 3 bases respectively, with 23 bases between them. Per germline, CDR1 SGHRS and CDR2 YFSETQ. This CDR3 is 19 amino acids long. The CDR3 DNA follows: TGCGCCAGCAGCTTGGCCTCAGGGTCGGTTGGGGGGTGGACAGATACGCAGTATTTT. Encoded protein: CASSLASGSVGGWTDTQYF.

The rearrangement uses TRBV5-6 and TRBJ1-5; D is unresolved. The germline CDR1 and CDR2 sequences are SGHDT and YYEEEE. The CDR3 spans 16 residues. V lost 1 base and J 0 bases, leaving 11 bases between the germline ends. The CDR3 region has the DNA TGTGCCAGCAGCTTGAGGTACAAGTATAGCAATCAGCCCCAGCATTTT. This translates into CASSLRYKYSNQPQHF.

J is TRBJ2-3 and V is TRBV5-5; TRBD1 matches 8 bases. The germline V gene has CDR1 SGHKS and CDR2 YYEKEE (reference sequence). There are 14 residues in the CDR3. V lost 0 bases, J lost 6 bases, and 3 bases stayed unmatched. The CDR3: CASSLATGADTQYF. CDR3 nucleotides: TGTGCCAGCAGCTTGGCGACAGGGGCCGATACGCAGTATTTT.

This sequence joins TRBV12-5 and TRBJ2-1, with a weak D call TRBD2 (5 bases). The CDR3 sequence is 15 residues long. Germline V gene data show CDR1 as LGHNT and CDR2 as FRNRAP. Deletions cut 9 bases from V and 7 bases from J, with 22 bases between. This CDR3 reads CARPLGGPSRNEQFF. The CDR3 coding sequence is TGTGCTAGGCCCCTCGGAGGCCCCTCCAGGAATGAGCAGTTCTTC. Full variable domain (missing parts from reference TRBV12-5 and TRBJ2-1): DARVTQTPRHKVTEMGQEVTMRCQPILGHNTVFWYRQTMMQGLELLAYFRNRAPLDDSGMPKDRFSAEMPDATLATLKIQPSEPRDSAVYFCARPLGGPSRNEQFFGPGTRLTVL.

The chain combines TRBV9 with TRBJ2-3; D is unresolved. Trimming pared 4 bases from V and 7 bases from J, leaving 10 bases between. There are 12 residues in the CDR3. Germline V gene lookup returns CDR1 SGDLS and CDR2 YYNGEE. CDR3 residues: CASSMGSYTQYF. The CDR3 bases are TGTGCCAGCAGCATGGGTAGCTATACGCAGTATTTT.

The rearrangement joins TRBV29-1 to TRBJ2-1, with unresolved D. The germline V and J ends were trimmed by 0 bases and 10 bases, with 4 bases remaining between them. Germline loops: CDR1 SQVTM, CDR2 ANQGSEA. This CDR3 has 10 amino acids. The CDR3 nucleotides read TGCAGCGTTGAAGATCCCGAGCAGTTCTTC. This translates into CSVEDPEQFF.

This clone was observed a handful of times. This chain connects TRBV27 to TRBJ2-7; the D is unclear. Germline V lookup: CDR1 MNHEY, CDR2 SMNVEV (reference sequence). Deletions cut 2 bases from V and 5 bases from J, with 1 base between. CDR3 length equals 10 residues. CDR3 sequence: CASSLNEQYF. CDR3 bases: TGTGCCAGCAGTTTAAACGAGCAGTACTTC.

CDR3 in amino acids: CASSSAWDLQYF. The CDR3 DNA is TGTGCCAGCAGTTCAGCCTGGGACCTTCAGTACTTC. The chain combines TRBV28 with TRBJ2-4; D may match TRBD1 or TRBD2 (5 bases each). Germline-derived CDR1 and CDR2 are MDHEN and SYDVKM. The CDR3 loop spans 12 amino acids. The ends were cut back, 4 bases at V and 11 bases at J, with 12 bases in the middle. The variable domain in full, with the rest retrieved from reference TRBV28 and TRBJ2-4, is DVKVTQSSRYLVKRTGEKVFLECVQDMDHENMFWYRQDPGLGLRLIYFSYDVKMKEKGDIPEGYSVSREKKERFSLILESASTNQTSMYLCASSSAWDLQYFGAGTRLSVL.

CDR3 protein: CASSDTEASVQQTQYF. For the CDR3, the DNA is TGCGCCAGCAGTGATACGGAGGCTAGCGTCCAGCAGACCCAGTACTTC. The chain combines TRBV10-2 with TRBJ2-5; D might be TRBD2 (6 bases). Germline CDR1 is WSHSY and CDR2 is SAAADI. The V end lost 3 bases, the J end lost 6 bases, and 20 bases lay between the germline ends. This CDR3 is 16 amino acids long.

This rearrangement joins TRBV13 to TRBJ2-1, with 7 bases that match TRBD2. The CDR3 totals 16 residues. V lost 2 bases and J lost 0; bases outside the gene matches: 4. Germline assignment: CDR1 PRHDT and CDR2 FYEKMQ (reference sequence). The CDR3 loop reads CASSLSGGPSYNEQFF. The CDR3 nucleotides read TGTGCCAGCAGCTTATCGGGAGGTCCCTCCTACAATGAGCAGTTCTTC.